This entry lists 3 T cell receptor beta chains sequenced from one sample in a study of T cell repertoires in cytomegalovirus infection (dated by TCRdb to the late 2010s). Reads for this sample came from an Illumina HiSeq 1500. TCRdb's own reprocessing of the public reads used fastp at Q25 and MiXCR and kept productive beta chains. Here each entry gathers all rows of one CDR3 protein and keeps the most common genes and DNA. This sample is represented by around 550,000 distinct CDR3 sequences; about a quarter of them were singletons. Of the sample, around 13% falls within the top ten clones. Input material: PBMCs. Every receptor here comes from a human donor in good health (CMV status not recorded). Some clones in this sample may be carry-over from other donors' samples.

This clonotype was seen many times. The chain joins TRBV7-2 to TRBJ2-3; D is undetermined. Trimming left V 1 base short and J 6 bases short, with 5 bases between. The CDR3 is 12 residues long. The germline CDR1 and CDR2 sequences are SGHTA and FQGNSA. The CDR3 loop reads CASSLDGDTQYF. CDR3 DNA: TGTGCCAGCAGCTTAGATGGGGATACGCAGTATTTT. Full variable domain (missing parts from reference TRBV7-2 and TRBJ2-3): GAGVSQSPSNKVTEKGKDVELRCDPISGHTALYWYRQSLGQGLEFLIYFQGNSAPDKSGLPSDRFSAERTGGSVSTLTIQRTQQEDSAVYLCASSLDGDTQYFGPGTRLTVL.

The chain recombines TRBV20-1 with TRBJ1-5; D possibly corresponds to TRBD1 (5 bases). Trimming left V 5 bases short and J 1 base short, with 12 bases between. The CDR3 is made up of 14 amino acids. From germline, CDR1 is DFQATT and CDR2 SNEGSKA (reference sequence). CDR3 protein: CSAGRGGSNQPQHF. CDR3 DNA sequence: TGCAGTGCTGGGCGCGGGGGAAGCAATCAGCCCCAGCATTTT.

This clonotype was counted only a few times. The chain employs TRBV2 and TRBJ1-5, with D maybe TRBD1 (5 bases). The germline V gene has CDR1 SNHLY and CDR2 FYNNEI. The V end was cut by 8 bases, the J end by 2 bases, with 16 bases between. This CDR3 spans 15 amino acids. This chain's CDR3 is CASFAGGSGNQPQHF. The CDR3 region has the DNA TGTGCCAGCTTCGCCGGGGGTTCGGGCAATCAGCCCCAGCATTTT.